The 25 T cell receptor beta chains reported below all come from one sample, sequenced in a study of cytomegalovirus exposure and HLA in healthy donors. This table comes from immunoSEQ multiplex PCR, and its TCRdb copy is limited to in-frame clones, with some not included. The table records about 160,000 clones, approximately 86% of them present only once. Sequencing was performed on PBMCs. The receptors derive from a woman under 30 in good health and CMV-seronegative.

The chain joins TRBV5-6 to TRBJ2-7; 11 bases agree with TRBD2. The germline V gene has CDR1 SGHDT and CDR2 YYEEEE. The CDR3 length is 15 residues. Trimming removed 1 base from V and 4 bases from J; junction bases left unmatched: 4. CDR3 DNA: TGTGCCAGCAGCTTGCTAGCGGGGGGCCAGTACGAGCAGTACTTC. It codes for CASSLLAGGQYEQYF.

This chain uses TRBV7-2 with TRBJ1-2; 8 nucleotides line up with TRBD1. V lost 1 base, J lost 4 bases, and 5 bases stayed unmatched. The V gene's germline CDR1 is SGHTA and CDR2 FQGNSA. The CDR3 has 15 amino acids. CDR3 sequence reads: CASSLGSGTGYGYTF. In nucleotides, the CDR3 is TGTGCCAGCAGCTTAGGATCCGGGACAGGCTATGGCTACACCTTC.

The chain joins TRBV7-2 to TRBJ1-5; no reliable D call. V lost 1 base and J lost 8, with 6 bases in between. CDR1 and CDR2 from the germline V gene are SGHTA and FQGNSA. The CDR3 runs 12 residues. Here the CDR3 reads CASSLVGKPQHF. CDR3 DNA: TGTGCCAGCAGCTTAGTGGGCAAGCCCCAGCATTTT.

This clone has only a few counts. The CDR3 spells CASSRAGLGSGEQFF. The CDR3 region has the DNA TGTGCCAGCTCACGCGCGGGACTAGGATCTGGCGAGCAGTTCTTC. This sequence joins TRBV18 and TRBJ2-1, with 8 bases matching TRBD2. The CDR3 has 15 residues. Per germline, CDR1 KGHSH and CDR2 LQKENI. V shed 4 bases and J 10 bases; nucleotides not matched to a gene: 12.

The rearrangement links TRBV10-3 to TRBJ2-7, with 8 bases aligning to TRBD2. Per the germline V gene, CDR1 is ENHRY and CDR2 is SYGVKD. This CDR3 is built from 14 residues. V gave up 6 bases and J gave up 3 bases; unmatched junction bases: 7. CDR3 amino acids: CAIRGSGKDYEQYF. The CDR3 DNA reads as TGTGCCATCAGGGGTAGCGGGAAGGACTACGAGCAGTACTTC.

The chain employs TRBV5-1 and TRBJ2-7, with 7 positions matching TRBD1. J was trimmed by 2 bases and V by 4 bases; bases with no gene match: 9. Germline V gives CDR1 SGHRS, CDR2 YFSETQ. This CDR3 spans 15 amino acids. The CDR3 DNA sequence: TGCGCCAGCAGCCCAATACAGGGGAAGACCTACGAGCAGTACTTC. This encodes CASSPIQGKTYEQYF.

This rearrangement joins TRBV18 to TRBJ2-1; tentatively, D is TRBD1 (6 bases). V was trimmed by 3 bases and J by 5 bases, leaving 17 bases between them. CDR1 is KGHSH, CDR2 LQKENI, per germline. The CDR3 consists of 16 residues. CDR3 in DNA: TGTGCCAGCTCACCCCTTTCCAGCAGGGGACACAATGAGCAGTTCTTC. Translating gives CASSPLSSRGHNEQFF.

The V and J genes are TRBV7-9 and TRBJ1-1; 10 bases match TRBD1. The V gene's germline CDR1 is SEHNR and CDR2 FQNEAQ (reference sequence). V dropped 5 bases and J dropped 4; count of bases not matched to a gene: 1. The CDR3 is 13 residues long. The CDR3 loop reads CASSRTGGTEAFF. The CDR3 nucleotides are TGTGCCAGCAGCCGGACAGGGGGCACTGAAGCTTTCTTT.

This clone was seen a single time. CDR3 nucleotide sequence: TGTGCCAGTAGTTCCCAGTGGGAAGGAGGAACCGGGGAGCTGTTTTTT. Amino acids: CASSSQWEGGTGELFF. This chain joins TRBV19 and TRBJ2-2; possible D gene TRBD2, 5 bases. The germline V gene encodes CDR1 LNHDA and CDR2 SQIVND (reference sequence). Trimming shortened V by 5 bases and J by 5 bases, and 18 bases separated the two germline ends. The CDR3 has 16 residues.

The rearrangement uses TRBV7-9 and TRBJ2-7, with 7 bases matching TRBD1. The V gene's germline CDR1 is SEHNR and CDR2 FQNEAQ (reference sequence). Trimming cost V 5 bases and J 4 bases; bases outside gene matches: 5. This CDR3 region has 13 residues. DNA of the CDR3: TGTGCCAGCAGCCTCGGACAGGTTTACGAGCAGTACTTC. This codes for CASSLGQVYEQYF.

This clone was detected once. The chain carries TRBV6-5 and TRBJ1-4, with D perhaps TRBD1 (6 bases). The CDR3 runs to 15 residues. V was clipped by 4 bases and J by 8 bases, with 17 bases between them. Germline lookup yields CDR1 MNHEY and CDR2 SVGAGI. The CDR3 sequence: CASSLGHLDREKLFF. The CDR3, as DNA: TGTGCCAGCAGTTTGGGACACCTCGACCGGGAAAAACTGTTTTTT.

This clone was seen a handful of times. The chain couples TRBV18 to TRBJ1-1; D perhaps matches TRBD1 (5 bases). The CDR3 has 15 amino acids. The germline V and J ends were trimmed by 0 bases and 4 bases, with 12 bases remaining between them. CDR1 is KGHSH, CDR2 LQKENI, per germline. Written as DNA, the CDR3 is TGTGCCAGCTCACCACCGGGCAGGGATGGCACTGAAGCTTTCTTT. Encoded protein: CASSPPGRDGTEAFF.

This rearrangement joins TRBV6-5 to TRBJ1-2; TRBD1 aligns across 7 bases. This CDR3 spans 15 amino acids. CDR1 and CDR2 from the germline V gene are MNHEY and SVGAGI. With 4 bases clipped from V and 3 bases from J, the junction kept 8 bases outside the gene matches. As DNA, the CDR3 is TGTGCCAGCAGTTGGGGCAGGGGGAACCACTATGGCTACACCTTC. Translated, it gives CASSWGRGNHYGYTF.

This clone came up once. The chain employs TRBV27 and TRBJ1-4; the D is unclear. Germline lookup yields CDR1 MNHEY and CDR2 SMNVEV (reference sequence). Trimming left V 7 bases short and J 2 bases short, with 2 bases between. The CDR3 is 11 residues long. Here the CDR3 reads CASTTNEKLFF. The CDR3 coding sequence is TGTGCCAGCACGACTAATGAAAAACTGTTTTTT.

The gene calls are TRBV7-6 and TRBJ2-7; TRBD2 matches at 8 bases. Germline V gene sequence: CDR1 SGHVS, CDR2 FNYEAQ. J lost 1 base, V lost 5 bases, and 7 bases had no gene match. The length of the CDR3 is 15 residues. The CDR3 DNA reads TGTGCCAGCAGCCCCATTAGCGGGGAATCCTACGAGCAGTACTTC. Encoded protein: CASSPISGESYEQYF.

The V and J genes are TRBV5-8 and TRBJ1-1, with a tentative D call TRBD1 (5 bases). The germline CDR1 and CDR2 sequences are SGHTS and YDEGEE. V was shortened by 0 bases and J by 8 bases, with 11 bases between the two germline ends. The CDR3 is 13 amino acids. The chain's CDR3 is CASSLALGGEAFF. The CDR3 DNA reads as TGTGCCAGCAGCTTGGCGTTGGGGGGGGAAGCTTTCTTT. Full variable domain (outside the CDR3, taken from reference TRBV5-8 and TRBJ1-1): EAGVTQSPTHLIKTRGQQATLRCSPISGHTSVYWYQQALGLGLQFLLWYDEGEERNRGNFPPRFSGRQFPNYSSELNVNALELEDSALYLCASSLALGGEAFFGQGTRLTVV.

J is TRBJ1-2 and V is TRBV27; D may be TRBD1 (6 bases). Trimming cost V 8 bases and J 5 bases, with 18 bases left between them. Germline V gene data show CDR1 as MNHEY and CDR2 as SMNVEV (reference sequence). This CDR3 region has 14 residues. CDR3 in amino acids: CASSRYSTGYGYTF. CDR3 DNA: TGTGCCAGCTCTCGTTATAGTACAGGGTATGGCTACACCTTC.

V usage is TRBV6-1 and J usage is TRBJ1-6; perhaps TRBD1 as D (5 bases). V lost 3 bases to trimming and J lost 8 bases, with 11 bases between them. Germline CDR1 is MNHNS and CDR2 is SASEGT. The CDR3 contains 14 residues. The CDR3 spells CASSEDGDYSPLHF. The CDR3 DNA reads TGTGCCAGCAGTGAGGACGGGGACTATTCACCCCTCCACTTT.

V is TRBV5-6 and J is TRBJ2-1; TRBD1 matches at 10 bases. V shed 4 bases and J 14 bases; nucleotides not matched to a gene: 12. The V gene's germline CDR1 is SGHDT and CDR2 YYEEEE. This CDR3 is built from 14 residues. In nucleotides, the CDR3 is TGTGCCAGCAGCCTAACGAGGGGACAGGGGCCGAAGTTCTTC. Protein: CASSLTRGQGPKFF.

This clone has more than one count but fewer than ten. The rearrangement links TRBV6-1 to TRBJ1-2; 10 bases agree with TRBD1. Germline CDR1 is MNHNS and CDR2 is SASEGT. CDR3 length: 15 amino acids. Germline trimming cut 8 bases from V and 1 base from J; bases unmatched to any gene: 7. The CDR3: CASRTGQGSNYGYTF. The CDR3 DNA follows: TGTGCCAGCCGAACGGGACAGGGGAGTAACTATGGCTACACCTTC.

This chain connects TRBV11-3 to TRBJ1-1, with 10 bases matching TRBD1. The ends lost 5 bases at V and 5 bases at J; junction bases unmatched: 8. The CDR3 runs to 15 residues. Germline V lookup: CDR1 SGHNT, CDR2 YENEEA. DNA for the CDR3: TGTGCCAGCAGCCCCTCGGGACAGGGGCGAACTGAAGCTTTCTTT. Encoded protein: CASSPSGQGRTEAFF.

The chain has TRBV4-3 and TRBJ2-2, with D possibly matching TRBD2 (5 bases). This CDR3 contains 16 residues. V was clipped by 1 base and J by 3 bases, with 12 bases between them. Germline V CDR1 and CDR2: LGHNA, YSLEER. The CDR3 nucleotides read TGCGCCAGCAGCCAAGGGTCCGGGGTGGACACCGGGGAGCTGTTTTTT. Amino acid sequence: CASSQGSGVDTGELFF.

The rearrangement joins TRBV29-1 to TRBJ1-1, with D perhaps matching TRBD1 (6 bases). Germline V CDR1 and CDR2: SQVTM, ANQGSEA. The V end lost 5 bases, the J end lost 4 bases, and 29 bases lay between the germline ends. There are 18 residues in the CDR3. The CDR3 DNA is TGCAGCGTTTTGTCCCATCCCGTAGCAGGGGTTGTGCCCACTGAAGCTTTCTTT. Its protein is CSVLSHPVAGVVPTEAFF.

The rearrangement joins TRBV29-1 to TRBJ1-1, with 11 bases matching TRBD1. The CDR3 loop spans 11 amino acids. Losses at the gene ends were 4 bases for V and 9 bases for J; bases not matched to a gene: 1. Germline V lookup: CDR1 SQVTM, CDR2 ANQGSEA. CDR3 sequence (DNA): TGCAGCGTTGTGGACAGGGGGCAAGCTTTCTTT. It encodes CSVVDRGQAFF.

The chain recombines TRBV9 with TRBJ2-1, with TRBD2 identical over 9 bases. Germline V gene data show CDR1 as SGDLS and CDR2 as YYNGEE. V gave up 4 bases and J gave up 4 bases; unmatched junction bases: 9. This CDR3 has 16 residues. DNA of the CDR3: TGTGCCAGCAGCCCAAGGGGAGCGGGGGGATACAATGAGCAGTTCTTC. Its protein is CASSPRGAGGYNEQFF.